This T cell receptor beta chain came from a study of CD8+ T cells in alopecia areata. Once RNA had been extracted, it was reverse transcribed into cDNA to act as the sequencing template. Repertoires were generated with immunoSEQ multiplex PCR, while TCRdb's copy carries only in-frame clones and drops some. The sample holds 130,000 or so clones, 45% to 50% seen once. V was shortened by 7 bases and J by 10 bases, with 16 bases between the two germline ends. The V gene's germline CDR1 is SGHTA and CDR2 FQGNSA. This CDR3 contains 12 residues. This clonotype was sampled from a human donor with alopecia areata. The starting material was CD8+ T cells sorted from blood, obtained at week 0. This chain connects TRBV7-2 to TRBJ1-1; D is perhaps TRBD1 (5 bases). This chain's CDR3 is CASTLHGGGAFF. The CDR3 DNA reads TGTGCCAGCACCCTCCACGGGGGGGGAGCTTTCTTT.